The TCR beta chain under discussion was sequenced for a study of low-dose radiotherapy and immunotherapy resistance in tumors. Overall study context: Cohort 2 patients were irradiated with 1 Gy every two weeks, reaching 13 Gy over 26 weeks. The drug cyclophosphamide was given into a vein at 200 mg/m2 every two weeks, one day before radiation and immunotherapy.

Ipilimumab, nivolumab, aspirin, low-dose cyclophosphamide and low-dose radiotherapy were administered to donors. Patients eligible had advanced solid tumors without tumor-infiltrating lymphocytes. There are 14 residues in the CDR3. Germline CDR1 is SGHRS and CDR2 is YFSETQ. V was pared by 5 bases and J by 6 bases, with 14 bases between. TRAV- and TRBV-specific primers were used for first-strand cDNA, which covered alpha and beta chains. For amplifying TCRs, the PCR ran for approximately 18 cycles with Phusion, which was used together with a constant-region primer and the adapter on the V primers. One entry per CDR3 protein results from TCRdb running MiXCR on the reads. In the table there are 8,500 to 10,000 distinct CDR3 sequences, roughly two fifths of which are singletons. This clonotype was found a few times.

This sequence joins TRBV5-1 and TRBJ2-2; D possibly matches TRBD1 or TRBD2 (5 bases each). This TCR came from a human donor with advanced metastatic prostate, ovarian, gallbladder or colorectal cancer (not recorded which). This table probably holds off-target reads from a library built for another chain. CDR3 sequence (DNA): TGCGCCAGCAGTTCGGGGCAAACGCCCGGGGAGCTGTTTTTT. It specifies CASSSGQTPGELFF.